This is a list of T cell receptor beta chains from one sample in a study of CD8+ T cells in alopecia areata. Only in-frame clones appear in the TCRdb table, and some are missing; sequencing was by immunoSEQ multiplex PCR. The sample includes 210,000 or so clones, over 60% seen only once; the top ten take more than 1%. The sequencing here drew on CD4+ T cells sorted from blood, taken at week 44, from a patient treated with tofacitinib. All receptors come from a human donor with alopecia areata. CDR3s include the opening cysteine and the closing phenylalanine or tryptophan. The order of the fields is clone size, V gene, J gene, D gene, CDR3 protein, CDR3 DNA. The D gene is left open where the match is weak. Clone size is given for some rows only: seen once, a few or many times, or a class if the clone is expanded.

NA,TRBV2,TRBJ1-5,NA,CASSLSGSNQPQHF,TGTGCCAGCAGTTTGTCCGGGAGCAATCAGCCCCAGCATTTT
NA,TRBV4-3,TRBJ2-5,NA,CASSQDGVRGTQYF,TGCGCCAGCAGCCAAGACGGTGTCCGGGGGACCCAGTACTTC
NA,TRBV9,TRBJ2-5,NA,CASSTSPRSRSQTQYF,TGTGCCAGCAGCACATCGCCGAGGAGCCGTTCCCAGACCCAGTACTTC
NA,TRBV6-5,TRBJ1-1,NA,CASSYLGNTEAFF,TGTGCCAGCAGTTACCTGGGGAACACTGAAGCTTTCTTT
few,TRBV19,TRBJ2-3,TRBD2,CASPRTSGGNLPSTDTQYF,TGTGCCAGTCCTCGGACTAGCGGTGGTAATCTACCCAGCACAGATACGCAGTATTTT
NA,TRBV28,TRBJ2-4,NA,CASGNIQYF,TGTGCCAGCGGGAACATTCAGTACTTC
NA,TRBV29-1,TRBJ1-2,NA,CSVLATASNYGYTF,TGCAGCGTTCTGGCGACAGCGTCTAACTATGGCTACACCTTC
NA,TRBV5-8,TRBJ2-5,NA,CASSSRGQETQYF,TGTGCCAGCAGCTCCCGGGGCCAAGAGACCCAGTACTTC
NA,TRBV15,TRBJ1-6,NA,CATSRDRANSPLHF,TGTGCCACCAGCAGAGATCGGGCCAATTCACCCCTCCACTTT
few,TRBV2,TRBJ2-5,NA,CASSGIRREETQYF,TGTGCCAGCAGTGGAATCCGGAGGGAGGAGACCCAGTACTTC
NA,TRBV9,TRBJ2-5,TRBD2,CASSSSWGLAGGWFQETQYF,TGTGCCAGCAGCTCCTCCTGGGGGCTAGCGGGGGGATGGTTCCAAGAGACCCAGTACTTC
NA,TRBV30,TRBJ1-6,NA,CAWNTWGESPLHF,TGTGCCTGGAATACTTGGGGTGAATCACCCCTCCACTTT
NA,TRBV18,TRBJ1-1,NA,CASSPQRLRTEAFF,TGTGCCAGCTCACCCCAACGGCTGAGGACTGAAGCTTTCTTT
NA,TRBV30,TRBJ2-5,NA,CAWSVGNQETQYF,TGTGCCTGGAGTGTAGGTAACCAAGAGACCCAGTACTTC
NA,TRBV5-1,TRBJ2-5,TRBD2,CASGTSGQETQYF,TGCGCCAGCGGAACTAGCGGGCAAGAGACCCAGTACTTC
NA,TRBV5-1,TRBJ1-4,NA,CASSLGSMPTNEKLFF,TGCGCCAGCAGCTTGGGGTCAATGCCCACTAATGAAAAACTGTTTTTT
NA,TRBV6-5,TRBJ2-5,TRBD1,CASSRVRGHETQYF,TGTGCCAGCAGTCGAGTCAGGGGGCATGAGACCCAGTACTTC
NA,TRBV29-1,TRBJ1-5,NA,CSACLGSNQPQHF,TGCAGCGCCTGCTTGGGGAGCAATCAGCCCCAGCATTTT
NA,TRBV4-2,TRBJ2-1,NA,CASSQAPNEQFF,TGTGCCAGCAGCCAAGCCCCGAATGAGCAGTTCTTC
NA,TRBV29-1,TRBJ1-2,NA,CSVQQGLSYGYTF,TGCAGCGTGCAACAGGGCCTGAGCTATGGCTACACCTTC
once,TRBV6-1,TRBJ2-1,TRBD1,CASSELGQGIYNEQFF,TGTGCCAGCAGTGAATTGGGACAGGGGATCTACAATGAGCAGTTCTTC
NA,TRBV5-1,TRBJ2-5,NA,CASSLAEDRAAQETQYF,TGCGCCAGCAGCTTGGCCGAGGACAGAGCGGCTCAAGAGACCCAGTACTTC
NA,TRBV29-1,TRBJ1-1,NA,CSVQLGGNTEAFF,TGCAGCGTTCAATTGGGGGGGAACACTGAAGCTTTCTTT
once,TRBV18,TRBJ2-5,NA,CASSPGVRETQYF,TGTGCCAGCTCACCTGGAGTTAGGGAGACCCAGTACTTC
NA,TRBV28,TRBJ2-1,NA,CASSFQKSEQFF,TGTGCCAGCAGTTTTCAAAAGAGTGAGCAGTTCTTC
NA,TRBV7-7,TRBJ2-7,TRBD2,CASSLNSGDEQYF,TGTGCCAGCAGCCTTAATAGCGGGGACGAGCAGTACTTC
NA,TRBV9,TRBJ2-3,NA,CASSPGTDTQYF,TGTGCCAGCAGCCCAGGCACAGATACGCAGTATTTT
NA,TRBV30,TRBJ1-1,NA,CAWRDRFEAFF,TGTGCCTGGAGAGACAGATTTGAAGCTTTCTTT
few,TRBV15,TRBJ2-7,TRBD1,CATSYDRGYIYEQYF,TGTGCCACCAGCTACGACAGGGGGTACATCTACGAGCAGTACTTC
NA,TRBV19,TRBJ1-2,TRBD1,CASRTGTGGYGYTF,TGTGCCAGTAGGACCGGGACAGGGGGCTACGGCTACACCTTC
NA,TRBV2,TRBJ1-2,TRBD1,CASSHGQGGYGYTF,TGTGCCAGCAGCCATGGACAGGGAGGGTATGGCTACACCTTC
NA,TRBV6-5,TRBJ2-1,NA,CASRDPSNNEQFF,TGTGCCAGCAGGGATCCCAGTAACAATGAGCAGTTCTTC
NA,TRBV5-6,TRBJ2-2,NA,CASIPGLSNTGELFF,TGTGCCAGCATCCCGGGACTCTCGAACACCGGGGAGCTGTTTTTT
NA,TRBV5-6,TRBJ2-4,NA,CASSLRVAKNIQYF,TGTGCCAGCAGCTTGCGAGTGGCCAAAAACATTCAGTACTTC
NA,TRBV29-1,TRBJ2-1,TRBD2,CSGIAGSYNEQFF,TGCAGCGGTATAGCGGGCTCCTACAATGAGCAGTTCTTC
NA,TRBV5-1,TRBJ1-2,NA,CASSTGQHYGYTF,TGCGCCAGCAGCACTGGACAGCACTATGGCTACACCTTC
NA,TRBV5-1,TRBJ2-7,TRBD1,CASSLGLGQGYEQYF,TGCGCCAGCAGCTTGGGTCTTGGACAGGGTTATGAGCAGTACTTC
NA,TRBV7-9,TRBJ2-4,NA,CASSHGGLAKNIQYF,TGTGCCAGCAGCCATGGGGGGCTGGCCAAAAACATTCAGTACTTC
few,TRBV5-6,TRBJ1-1,NA,CASSLKGPTNTEAFF,TGTGCCAGCAGCTTAAAAGGACCGACGAACACTGAAGCTTTCTTT
NA,TRBV18,TRBJ1-1,NA,CASSPPGRSIQAFF,TGTGCCAGCTCACCGCCGGGACGTTCAATCCAAGCTTTCTTT
NA,TRBV7-8,TRBJ2-1,TRBD2,CASSLKPSGGRYNEQFF,TGTGCCAGCAGCTTAAAGCCTAGCGGGGGCCGCTACAATGAGCAGTTCTTC
many,TRBV7-2,TRBJ2-7,NA,CASSLAPYEQYF,TGTGCCAGCAGCTTAGCGCCCTACGAGCAGTACTTC
NA,TRBV4-3,TRBJ1-2,TRBD1,CASSQVQGGNGYTF,TGCGCCAGCAGCCAAGTACAGGGGGGTAATGGCTACACCTTC
few,TRBV29-1,TRBJ1-1,TRBD1,CSHRTGVNTEAFF,TGCAGCCATAGGACAGGGGTGAACACTGAAGCTTTCTTT
few,TRBV4-3,TRBJ1-1,NA,CASSQVDLTWYTEAFF,TGCGCCAGCAGCCAAGTGGACCTTACCTGGTACACTGAAGCTTTCTTT
NA,TRBV29-1,TRBJ2-1,NA,CSVERSQTPKQFF,TGCAGCGTTGAAAGATCGCAGACCCCTAAGCAGTTCTTC
once,TRBV11-2,TRBJ2-7,TRBD2,CASSRTSGGSSNYEQYF,TGTGCCAGCAGCAGGACTAGCGGGGGTTCCTCGAATTACGAGCAGTACTTC
NA,TRBV20-1,TRBJ2-3,NA,CSAQRVDTQYF,TGCAGTGCACAGCGGGTGGATACGCAGTATTTT
NA,TRBV6-1,TRBJ1-1,NA,CASSEGHPNTEAFF,TGTGCCAGCAGTGAGGGACATCCCAACACTGAAGCTTTCTTT
NA,TRBV15,TRBJ2-2,NA,CATSRGGSVGELFF,TGTGCCACCAGCAGAGGAGGGTCGGTCGGGGAGCTGTTTTTT